The 6 T cell receptor beta chains reported below all come from one sample, sequenced in a study of cytomegalovirus exposure and HLA in healthy donors. In the PCR, 60 Vbeta and 13 Jbeta primers were used. Assay: immunoSEQ multiplex PCR; the TCRdb copy retains only in-frame clones and omits some. The sample records 200,000 to 300,000 clones, around 76% being singletons. What was sequenced was PBMCs. These receptors were obtained from a woman between 40 and 50 years old in good health and CMV-seropositive.

The chain couples TRBV7-9 to TRBJ2-1; 10 bases align to TRBD2. Germline V gives CDR1 SEHNR, CDR2 FQNEAQ (reference sequence). Losses at the gene ends were 2 bases for V and 2 bases for J; bases not matched to a gene: 0. This CDR3 has 15 residues. The CDR3 region has the DNA TGTGCCAGCAGCTTACTAGCGGGGGCCTACAATGAGCAGTTCTTC. Translation gives CASSLLAGAYNEQFF.

The chain has TRBV5-1 and TRBJ1-5; 9 nucleotides agree with TRBD1. V lost 5 bases to trimming and J lost 5 bases; unmatched junction nucleotides: 5. Germline V lookup: CDR1 SGHRS, CDR2 YFSETQ. CDR3 length: 14 amino acids. The CDR3 nucleotides read TGCGCCAGCAGAAGGGACAGGGACGATCAGCCCCAGCATTTT. Amino acids: CASRRDRDDQPQHF.

The chain employs TRBV6-6 and TRBJ1-2; no firm D call. The CDR3 totals 14 residues. Germline CDR1 is MNHNY and CDR2 is SVGAGI (reference sequence). Trimming cost V 3 bases and J 0 bases, with 8 bases left between them. The CDR3 region is CASSYESPNYGYTF. DNA for the CDR3: TGTGCCAGCAGTTATGAGTCACCTAACTATGGCTACACCTTC.

The chain couples TRBV2 to TRBJ2-1; no reliable D call. The CDR3 has 11 amino acids. V lost 3 bases to trimming and J lost 8 bases, with 5 bases between them. Per the germline V gene, CDR1 is SNHLY and CDR2 is FYNNEI. CDR3 DNA sequence: TGTGCCAGCAGTGAGGGCCATGAGCAGTTCTTC. Residues: CASSEGHEQFF.

V is TRBV14 and J is TRBJ1-6; 8 nucleotides align to TRBD1. From germline, CDR1 is SGHDN and CDR2 FVKESK. This CDR3 region has 14 residues. V was pared by 2 bases and J by 18 bases, with 12 bases of the junction left unmatched. The DNA for the CDR3 is TGTGCCAGCAGCCAAACGCGACAGGGGACGGCCCCCCACTTT. Amino acid sequence: CASSQTRQGTAPHF.

The V call is TRBV19, the J call TRBJ1-6; 7 nucleotides agree with TRBD1. The CDR3 totals 14 residues. CDR1 is LNHDA, CDR2 SQIVND, per germline (reference sequence). V shed 5 bases, J shed 4 bases, and the junction held 2 bases outside the gene matches. CDR3 in DNA: TGTGCCAGTAGTCCGGACAGGTATAATTCACCCCTCCACTTT. Translating gives CASSPDRYNSPLHF.